This T cell receptor beta chain was captured by sequencing in a study of T cells in Graves' hyperthyroidism and ophthalmopathy (dated by TCRdb to between 2018 and 2021). Notes on the research overall: Peripheral blood was sampled at the time of initial diagnosis, prior to any treatment. The paper reports TCR Vbeta CDR3 sequencing of approximately 140 peripheral blood samples: approximately 41 ophthalmopathy, roughly 80 hyperthyroidism and approximately 17 progressor patients. Once sampling was done, hyperthyroidism patients were given methimazole at a starting dose of 30 mg daily, whereas ophthalmopathy patients were given high-dose intravenous methylprednisolone. Whether ophthalmopathy could be predicted prospectively was tested in an independent validation cohort made up of approximately 19 hyperthyroidism patients plus 17 patients who later progressed to ophthalmopathy. The roughly 91 discovery patients were randomly split 7:3 into training and test sets. TCR V-J signatures able to tell the groups apart were searched for in a discovery cohort of some 97 patients, of whom over 40 had Graves' ophthalmopathy and more than 55 had stable Graves' hyperthyroidism. In several Graves' hyperthyroidism patients, the study also compared T-cell repertoires from thyroid tissue with T-cell repertoires from blood. General study outcomes and caveats: A 13 V-J signature model separated ophthalmopathy from stable hyperthyroidism, with approximately 87% sensitivity and roughly 82% specificity in cross-validation and 80%/75% in testing. Sample size was not statistically predetermined, and blinding of investigators to group allocation was not performed. During validation, the model predicted progression to ophthalmopathy a median of approximately 6 months ahead of onset, with around 70% sensitivity and 72.22% specificity. Most expanded thyroid clonotypes (frequency above 0.001) were also found in blood, which suggests that blood repertoires may mirror thyroid immune responses.

Based on the germline V gene, the CDR1 and CDR2 sequences are SGHDN and FVKESK. V drops 4 bases and J drops 2 bases, leaving 6 bases in between. From the cysteine through the phenylalanine, the CDR3 covers 13 amino acids. Only the CDR3 DNA is retained, 39 bases long and in frame from the first base. TCR beta CDR3 regions were amplified from RNA transcripts. The first round of RT-PCR for the TCR CDR3 was performed with the HTBI primer set and the Qiagen OneStep RT-PCR kit. A second multiplex PCR round built the libraries, followed by size selection and purification. Paired-end sequencing of the libraries was performed with 100 bp reads on an Illumina HiSeq2000. In the authors' own workflow: Raw data were processed with SOAPnuke, discarding reads with adapters, uncalled bases, mean Phred below 15, or no exact constant-primer or identifier match. COPE v1.2.5 was used to merge high-quality paired reads, and clonotypes were defined as unique nucleotide sequences. MiTCR v1.1 was used to align the clonotypes against IMGT TRBV, TRBD and TRBJ reference segments. The analysis included only V-J combinations with a frequency above 0.0001, which together covered 98% to 99.2% of the repertoires. The TCS score was defined as F50 (clonal expansion) divided by E x V (chaos), with BLOSUM62-based TCRdist calculated between CDR3 peptides within each V-J. Welch's t-statistics and random forest reduced around 510 V-J features to roughly 13, which were used in a naive Bayes classifier (R e1071). The similarity between thyroid and blood repertoires was quantified using the Morisita-Horn index. The public reads were quality trimmed at Q25 with fastp and then assembled into clones with MiXCR by TCRdb, keeping productive beta chains. One record per CDR3 amino acid sequence lists the most common genes and DNA. For this entry, the V and J calls and clone size follow TCRdb and not the study's own pipeline. The sample records hundreds of thousands of distinct CDR3 sequences, roughly 15% of which are singletons. The biggest ten clones account for 4% to 5.5% of the sample.

This clonotype appeared a few times. Its target antigen remains unknown. No base quality values were provided; no much bigger clone lies one nucleotide off. Ophthalmopathy patients had moderately to severely active disease, with a Clinical Activity Score of 3 or more, a NOSPECS grade of 4 or more, and a disease duration of less than 3 months. The study excluded patients with uncontrolled infections, other autoimmune diseases, pregnancy or lactation. Clinical symptoms, serum thyroxine and TRAb, thyroid ultrasound, and orbital computed tomography formed the basis for the diagnoses. PBMCs were separated from roughly 10 ml of fresh peripheral blood using Ficoll-Paque density gradient centrifugation. Total RNA was extracted using Trizol reagent, and RNA quality was assessed on an Agilent 2100 Bioanalyzer.

Source material: blood. The source of this sequence is a woman aged 40 to 50 with Graves' ophthalmopathy. The chain links TRBV14 with TRBJ2-4; TRBD1 might be the D gene, on 5 matching bases. The nucleotide sequence reads as follows: TGTGCCAGCAGCCGGACAACCAAAAACATTCAGTACTTC. It translates as CASSRTTKNIQYF.